This T cell receptor (beta chain) is drawn from a study of OX40 agonist ivuxolimab in advanced cancers. Assay used: immunoSEQ multiplex PCR; TCRdb lists only in-frame clones, some missing. The table includes tens of thousands of clones, around 84% detected once. Germline V CDR1 and CDR2: SGHAT, FQNNGV. This CDR3 has 17 residues. With 0 bases removed from V and 8 bases from J, the gap between germline ends came to 22 bases. The receptor's source is an adult with an advanced solid tumor such as melanoma, head and neck, liver or kidney cancer. The gene calls are TRBV11-2 and TRBJ1-2; D is ambiguous. The sample in question was CD4+ or CD8+ T cells sorted from blood, obtained in a trial of the OX40 agonist ivuxolimab. The CDR3 sequence is CASSLEVLAGIRSGYTF. In DNA form, the CDR3 reads TGTGCCAGCAGCTTAGAGGTCTTGGCAGGCATTCGTTCGGGCTACACCTTC.